This passage covers 23 T cell receptor beta chains from one sample sequenced in a study of T-cell memory formation after mild COVID-19 (dated by TCRdb to the early 2020s). Libraries were made using 5' RACE. Sequencing was carried out with an Illumina NovaSeq 6000. The public reads were reanalyzed by TCRdb: fastp trimming at Q25, MiXCR alignment, in-frame beta chains only. Merged by CDR3 protein, the rows form single entries marked with the most common genes and DNA. The sample table lists about 140,000 distinct CDR3 sequences, 11% to 15% of them with a count of one. The ten largest clones capture more than 25% of the sample. Sequenced input: PBMCs or a T cell subset sorted from them (not recorded which). These receptor sequences come from an adult woman who had mild COVID-19 (a few samples of this study predate the infection). The sample titles of this study are shuffled in the database, so cell type and time point are left out; the donor was told from shared clones.

This clonotype was detected a few times. V and J are TRBV7-8 and TRBJ2-2, with TRBD1 matching 7 bases. CDR1 SGHVS and CDR2 FQNEAQ come from the germline V gene. The CDR3 length is 17 residues. Losses at the gene ends were 2 bases for V and 2 bases for J; bases not matched to a gene: 8. The CDR3 nucleotides are TGTGCCAGCAGCTTACCATTGTGGGACAGCAACACCGGGGAGCTGTTTTTT. Its protein is CASSLPLWDSNTGELFF.

This clonotype has just a few counts. The genes are TRBV7-2 and TRBJ1-1; D remains ambiguous. Germline CDR1 is SGHTA and CDR2 is FQGNSA. The CDR3 runs to 14 residues. Deletions cut 3 bases from V and 1 base from J, with 9 bases between. The CDR3 protein is CASSFPGENTEAFF. As DNA, the CDR3 is TGTGCCAGCAGCTTTCCGGGAGAGAACACTGAAGCTTTCTTT.

This chain joins TRBV7-9 and TRBJ2-2; D may match TRBD1 or TRBD2 (5 bases each). Trimming cost V 5 bases and J 1 base, with 14 bases left between them. The germline gives CDR1 SEHNR, CDR2 FQNEAQ (reference sequence). There are 16 residues in the CDR3. This chain's CDR3 is CASSPSGTENTGELFF. The CDR3 nucleotides are TGTGCCAGCAGCCCCTCCGGGACGGAGAACACCGGGGAGCTGTTTTTT.

This clonotype came up a few times. The gene calls are TRBV19 and TRBJ1-1; 8 bases agree with TRBD1. This CDR3 region has 14 residues. Per germline, CDR1 LNHDA and CDR2 SQIVND (reference sequence). After removal of 3 bases from V and 3 bases from J, the junction contained 3 bases not matched to a gene. The CDR3 spells CASSIQGADTEAFF. The DNA for the CDR3 is TGTGCCAGTAGTATCCAGGGGGCCGACACTGAAGCTTTCTTT.

There are a few counts of this clonotype. This chain connects TRBV11-2 to TRBJ2-4; D is unresolved. The V end lost 0 bases, the J end lost 8 bases, and 20 bases lay between the germline ends. The CDR3 spans 17 residues. Per the germline V gene, CDR1 is SGHAT and CDR2 is FQNNGV. DNA for the CDR3: TGTGCCAGCAGCTTAGATTTTTGGGGTCCCAGGAGTTACATTCAGTACTTC. This sequence encodes CASSLDFWGPRSYIQYF.

The chain has TRBV4-3 and TRBJ2-7; 9 bases match TRBD2. CDR1 LGHNA and CDR2 YSLEER come from the germline V gene. J was trimmed by 3 bases and V by 1 base; bases with no gene match: 7. CDR3 length: 16 residues. The CDR3 DNA sequence: TGCGCCAGCAGCCAAGGGTTAGCGGGGGAAATCTACGAGCAGTACTTC. As protein: CASSQGLAGEIYEQYF.

This clonotype was counted between two and nine times. This chain uses TRBV12-3 or TRBV12-4 with TRBJ2-5; TRBD1 matches at 8 bases. With 4 bases clipped from V and 1 base from J, the junction kept 2 bases outside the gene matches. This CDR3 region has 14 residues. As DNA, the CDR3 is TGTGCCAGCAGTTGGACAGGGACCCAAGAGACCCAGTACTTC. It specifies CASSWTGTQETQYF.

This chain links TRBV7-3 with TRBJ2-1, with 7 bases matching TRBD1. The junction had 9 bases not matched to a gene; V was cut back by 0 bases and J by 7 bases. Per the germline V gene, CDR1 is SGHTA and CDR2 is FQGTGA. CDR3 length equals 16 residues. The DNA for the CDR3 is TGTGCCAGCAGCTTAACGAGCACAGGGGATCGTAATGAGCAGTTCTTC. Amino acids: CASSLTSTGDRNEQFF.

The chain couples TRBV2 to TRBJ1-4; TRBD1 matches at 7 bases. After removal of 6 bases from V and 0 bases from J, the junction contained 4 bases not matched to a gene. The CDR3 runs to 15 residues. Germline CDR1 is SNHLY and CDR2 is FYNNEI. The DNA of the CDR3 is TGTGCCAGCAGAGCCGGACAGGCAACTAATGAAAAACTGTTTTTT. Translation: CASRAGQATNEKLFF. Drawing the rest from reference TRBV2 and TRBJ1-4, the complete variable domain is EPEVTQTPSHQVTQMGQEVILRCVPISNHLYFYWYRQILGQKVEFLVSFYNNEISEKSEIFDDQFSVERPDGSNFTLKIRSTKLEDSAMYFCASRAGQATNEKLFFGSGTQLSVL.

This clonotype was recorded a few times. The V gene is TRBV27, the J gene TRBJ2-1; TRBD1 agrees at 9 bases. This CDR3 region has 15 residues. The V segment lost 5 bases and the J segment 2 bases; nucleotides outside the gene matches: 4. CDR1 MNHEY and CDR2 SMNVEV come from the germline V gene (reference sequence). CDR3 nucleotides: TGTGCCAGCAGTGACGGGACAGGGCCCTACAATGAGCAGTTCTTC. Its translation is CASSDGTGPYNEQFF.

This clonotype was found a few times. The chain joins TRBV7-8 to TRBJ1-2; D call uncertain. Germline values: CDR1 SGHVS, CDR2 FQNEAQ. V was shortened by 0 bases and J by 5 bases, with 7 bases between the two germline ends. This CDR3 contains 13 residues. This chain's CDR3 is CASSLAALYGYTF. The CDR3 DNA sequence: TGTGCCAGCAGCTTAGCCGCGCTGTATGGCTACACCTTC.

CDR3 region: CSARVVRRGLYEQYF. CDR3 coding DNA: TGCAGTGCTAGAGTGGTAAGGCGGGGACTTTACGAGCAGTACTTC. The rearrangement joins TRBV20-1 to TRBJ2-7, with TRBD2 as a possible D gene (6 bases). Deletions cut 1 base from V and 4 bases from J, with 17 bases between. Germline V gene lookup returns CDR1 DFQATT and CDR2 SNEGSKA (reference sequence). This CDR3 region has 15 residues.

This clonotype occurred many times. The chain links TRBV7-9 to TRBJ2-5; no firm D call. Germline lookup yields CDR1 SEHNR and CDR2 FQNEAQ (reference sequence). The CDR3 covers 14 residues. Trimming cost V 5 bases and J 1 base, with 11 bases left between them. The CDR3 spells CASSPQETQETQYF. As DNA, the CDR3 is TGTGCCAGCAGCCCCCAGGAGACCCAAGAGACCCAGTACTTC. The full variable domain, completed using reference TRBV7-9 and TRBJ2-5, is DTGVSQNPRHKITKRGQNVTFRCDPISEHNRLYWYRQTLGQGPEFLTYFQNEAQLEKSRLLSDRFSAERPKGSFSTLEIQRTEQGDSAMYLCASSPQETQETQYFGPGTRLLVL.

This clonotype was observed a few times. The CDR3 nucleotides read TGTGCCAGCAGCAGAGGGGCTCCGGATAGCAATCAGCCCCAGCATTTT. Translated, it gives CASSRGAPDSNQPQHF. This rearrangement joins TRBV7-9 to TRBJ1-5; tentative D call: TRBD1 (5 bases). Between the trimmed V and J ends, which lost 5 bases and 0 bases, there was a span of 14 bases. From germline, CDR1 is SEHNR and CDR2 FQNEAQ (reference sequence). The CDR3 length is 16 residues.

This clonotype was found a few times. As DNA, the CDR3 is TGCGCCAGCAGCCTCCCCCCTGGAGGAAACCATGAAGCTTTCTTT. It translates to CASSLPPGGNHEAFF. V is TRBV4-1 and J is TRBJ1-1; D is unclear. Trimming left V 4 bases short and J 7 bases short, with 19 bases between. The CDR3 runs to 15 residues. Germline CDR1 is MGHRA and CDR2 is YSYEKL.

The chain couples TRBV10-3 to TRBJ2-1; the D gene is possibly TRBD2 (6 bases). Germline V gives CDR1 ENHRY, CDR2 SYGVKD. The CDR3 runs 14 residues. V was cut by 3 bases and J by 2 bases, with 8 bases left in between. The CDR3 DNA reads as TGTGCCATCAGTGAAGGAGGGACCTACAATGAGCAGTTCTTC. This encodes CAISEGGTYNEQFF.

CDR3 bases: TGTGCCAGCAACCTCCTGGGGGGCGGGCCGGGGAACAATGAGCAGTTCTTC. This translates into CASNLLGGGPGNNEQFF. This rearrangement joins TRBV7-9 to TRBJ2-1; D is possibly TRBD1 or TRBD2 (6 bases each). The CDR3 is 17 amino acids. Trimming shortened V by 7 bases and J by 5 bases, and 24 bases separated the two germline ends. CDR1 SEHNR and CDR2 FQNEAQ come from the germline V gene (reference sequence).

The chain carries TRBV14 and TRBJ2-3; D perhaps matches TRBD1 (7 bases). V lost 0 bases and J 6 bases, leaving 16 bases between the germline ends. Germline V gene lookup returns CDR1 SGHDN and CDR2 FVKESK. The CDR3 contains 16 residues. CDR3 DNA sequence: TGTGCCAGCAGCCAAGAGGCCAGACAGGGAGGCGATACGCAGTATTTT. Amino acids: CASSQEARQGGDTQYF. Using reference TRBV14 and TRBJ2-3 for the parts outside the CDR3, the full variable domain is EAGVTQFPSHSVIEKGQTVTLRCDPISGHDNLYWYRRVMGKEIKFLLHFVKESKQDESGMPNNRFLAERTGGTYSTLKVQPAELEDSGVYFCASSQEARQGGDTQYFGPGTRLTVL.

This clonotype was counted only a few times. A junction end diverges from the germline sequence, so it may reflect a read error. This chain uses TRBV12-3 or TRBV12-4 with TRBJ2-3; TRBD2 matches 13 bases. The CDR3 contains 12 residues. This CDR3 is CASSSGLAGLPF. The CDR3 coding sequence is TGTGCCAGCAGTTCGGGACTAGCGGGACTGCCTTTT.

This clonotype was seen a few times. DNA of the CDR3: TGTGCCAGCAGCGTAGACGGAACTCCCACTGAAGCTTTCTTT. Its translation: CASSVDGTPTEAFF. This sequence joins TRBV9 and TRBJ1-1; D remains unclear. The length of the CDR3 is 14 residues. V was clipped by 0 bases and J by 4 bases, with 10 bases between them. Germline CDR1 SGDLS, CDR2 YYNGEE. Full variable domain (rest looked up from reference TRBV9 and TRBJ1-1): DSGVTQTPKHLITATGQRVTLRCSPRSGDLSVYWYQQSLDQGLQFLIQYYNGEERAKGNILERFSAQQFPDLHSELNLSSLELGDSALYFCASSVDGTPTEAFFGQGTRLTVV.

This clonotype has only a few counts. The chain combines TRBV3-1 with TRBJ1-1, with a weak D call TRBD1 (5 bases). The ends were cut back, 6 bases at V and 5 bases at J, with 13 bases in the middle. CDR3 size: 13 residues. Germline assignment: CDR1 LGHDT and CDR2 YNNKEL (reference sequence). The CDR3 DNA follows: TGTGCCAGCAGAGCCAGGGACTGGACTGAAGCTTTCTTT. The encoded protein is CASRARDWTEAFF. Based on the CDR3 plus reference TRBV3-1 and TRBJ1-1, the full variable domain is DTAVSQTPKYLVTQMGNDKSIKCEQNLGHDTMYWYKQDSKKFLKIMFSYNNKELIINETVPNRFSPKSPDKAHLNLHINSLELGDSAVYFCASRARDWTEAFFGQGTRLTVV.

This clonotype occurred a few times. The chain recombines TRBV6-5 with TRBJ2-1; no clear D. Germline V gene data show CDR1 as MNHEY and CDR2 as SVGAGI. The germline V and J ends were trimmed by 10 bases and 12 bases, with 16 bases remaining between them. The CDR3 length is 11 residues. The CDR3 bases are TGTGCCACTACGGGTACCTCGCGGCAGTTCTTC. As protein: CATTGTSRQFF.

This clonotype was observed a handful of times. The chain joins TRBV12-3 or TRBV12-4 to TRBJ2-1; a weak D match, TRBD1 (6 bases). V lost 5 bases to trimming and J lost 0 bases, with 8 bases between them. The CDR3 has 14 residues. CDR3 coding DNA: TGTGCCAGCAGTCAGGGGAGCTCCTACAATGAGCAGTTCTTC. It encodes CASSQGSSYNEQFF.